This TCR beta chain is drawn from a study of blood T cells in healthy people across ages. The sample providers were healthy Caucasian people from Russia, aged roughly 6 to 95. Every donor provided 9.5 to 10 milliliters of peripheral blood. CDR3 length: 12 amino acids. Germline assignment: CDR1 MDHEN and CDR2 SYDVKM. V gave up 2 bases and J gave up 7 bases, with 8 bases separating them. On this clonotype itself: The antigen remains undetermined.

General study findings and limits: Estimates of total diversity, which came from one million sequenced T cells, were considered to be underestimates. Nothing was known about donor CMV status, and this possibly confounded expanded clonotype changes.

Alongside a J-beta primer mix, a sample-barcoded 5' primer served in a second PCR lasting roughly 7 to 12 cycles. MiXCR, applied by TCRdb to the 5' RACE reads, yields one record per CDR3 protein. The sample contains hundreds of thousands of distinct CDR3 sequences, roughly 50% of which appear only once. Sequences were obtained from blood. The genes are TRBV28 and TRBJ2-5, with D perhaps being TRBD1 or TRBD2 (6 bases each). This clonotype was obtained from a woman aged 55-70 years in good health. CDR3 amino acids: CASSLRGVTQYF. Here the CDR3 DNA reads TGTGCCAGCAGTTTAAGGGGGGTGACCCAGTACTTC.